These 3 T cell receptor beta chains were all obtained from the same sample, sequenced in a study of beta chain features in type 1 diabetes. Expressed TCRB transcripts were sequenced because the isolated RNA had all been reverse transcribed beforehand. Assay used: immunoSEQ multiplex PCR; TCRdb lists only in-frame clones, some missing. The sample consists of 400,000 to 600,000 clones, roughly 30% of them appearing once. Sample: naive CD4+ T cells from blood. Receptor source: a man aged 18 to 30 in good health.

The J gene is TRBJ2-3, the V gene TRBV7-2, with D perhaps matching TRBD1 (5 bases). The CDR3 is 13 amino acids. V was shortened by 3 bases and J by 4 bases, with 8 bases between the two germline ends. The V gene's germline CDR1 is SGHTA and CDR2 FQGNSA. In DNA form, the CDR3 reads TGTGCCAGCAGCTTGGGCAGGGCAGATACGCAGTATTTT. This translates into CASSLGRADTQYF.

The V and J genes are TRBV7-9 and TRBJ2-7; 11 bases line up with TRBD2. The CDR3 runs 15 residues. The J segment lost 1 base and the V segment lost 5 bases, leaving 4 bases of the junction unmatched. CDR1 is SEHNR and CDR2 is FQNEAQ in the germline V gene (reference sequence). Here the CDR3 reads CASSPLAGASYEQYF. The CDR3 DNA follows: TGTGCCAGCAGCCCACTAGCGGGAGCATCCTACGAGCAGTACTTC. The complete variable domain, with remaining parts taken from reference TRBV7-9 and TRBJ2-7, reads DTGVSQNPRHKITKRGQNVTFRCDPISEHNRLYWYRQTLGQGPEFLTYFQNEAQLEKSRLLSDRFSAERPKGSFSTLEIQRTEQGDSAMYLCASSPLAGASYEQYFGPGTRLTVT.

In its sample, this clone was seen a few times. V and J are TRBV4-3 and TRBJ2-1; 11 bases map to TRBD2. The CDR3 is made up of 16 amino acids. Germline V gives CDR1 LGHNA, CDR2 YSLEER. Trimming removed 0 bases from V and 8 bases from J; junction bases left unmatched: 6. The CDR3 loop is CASSQDRLAGGYEQFF. The DNA for the CDR3 is TGCGCCAGCAGCCAAGATCGGCTAGCGGGAGGATATGAGCAGTTCTTC.